Listed below are T cell receptor beta chains from one sample, sequenced in a study of Ad26.COV2.S vaccination and SARS-CoV-2 variants. Data came from immunoSEQ multiplex PCR; TCRdb stores just in-frame clones and leaves some out. The sample lists some 400,000 clones, about 89% occurring once. The specimen comprised peripheral blood, sampled in a trial of Ad26.COV2.S vaccine versus placebo. The receptors here all came from a person between 18 and 59 years old who received the Ad26.COV2.S COVID-19 vaccine or a placebo. Both conserved end residues are part of each CDR3.

v_gene	CDR3aa
TRBV1	CTSSQDQGEGNYGYTF
TRBV30	CAWSEGNEKLFF
TRBV5-1	CASSVGQANNEQFF
TRBV9	CASSVAPTGILYEQYF
TRBV24-1	CATSERSKNIQYF
TRBV28	CASSLAGGRRPYNEQFF
TRBV5-8	CASSGVREGSNQPQHF
TRBV5-6	CASSFAWTGSYEQYF
TRBV5-4	CASSLVTSGRTNTGELFF
TRBV5-1	CASSFRTSDTQYF
TRBV29-1	CSVKWTLTGELFF
TRBV6-6	CASSYSRPEYNSPLHF
TRBV5-1	CASSLRGSYGYTF
TRBV7-2	CASSLVGGRAGDTQYF
TRBV6-2/TRBV6-3	CASSYGQEILYEQYF
TRBV11-3	CASSYDQGGNTGELFF
TRBV29-1	CSVTPGSANYGYTF
TRBV6-1	CASSDVGSGNTIYF
TRBV7-8	CASSSFRMIRGGWELFF
TRBV5-4	CASSTRTSGNGREQFF
TRBV7-6	CASSPEGEMNTEAFF
TRBV28	CASSFPETPFTDTQYF
TRBV7-2	CASSPISNEQFF
TRBV6-5	CASSTAGVFQPQHF
TRBV30	CAWSVQGQYF
TRBV4-1	CASSQGFLADVSSYNEQFF
TRBV4-3	CASSQVRADTEAFF
TRBV28	CASSSGEREPSDTQYF
TRBV4-3	CASSPDGNYYGYTF
TRBV5-6	CASSLYESEQYF
TRBV7-9	CASSLGFRKQYF
TRBV30	CAWGGLAGGEQYF
TRBV19	CASSSFLAGAYNEQFF
TRBV30	CAWSVGRNQPQHF
TRBV6-1	CASSENRGQGGELFF
TRBV28	CASSLVDTAREKLFF
TRBV6-5	CASSYARAGGVETQYF
TRBV7-2	CASSLKHGDRAYGYTF
TRBV27	CASSPLAGVGTDTQYF
TRBV3-1/TRBV3-2	CASSQGWAEKLFF
TRBV30	CAWSESRFYGYTF
TRBV30	CAWSQPMVRGDSGNTIYF
TRBV6-5	CASTQEFGQLYGYTF
TRBV19	CASSIRDGYEQYF
TRBV3-1/TRBV3-2	CASSQDHRLGEFF
TRBV7-2	CASSLRGGQFF
TRBV11-3	CASSLASGDYGYTF
TRBV7-6	CASSLASRSGNTIYF
TRBV19	CASSIARGHLPPDTQYF
TRBV2	CASNSGGSPGELFF
TRBV11-2	CASSQYHRGVETQYF
TRBV6-5	CASSPGSEQYF
TRBV6-5	CASSSPQMNTEAFF